The entry that follows covers one TCR beta chain sequence. Its antigen is unknown. Researchers prepared the TCRbeta library using unique molecular identifiers, the study reports. Using its own MiXCR run on the PCR reads, TCRdb lists one record per CDR3 protein. The profile shows about 160,000 distinct CDR3 sequences, around 10% of them singletons. This CDR3 spans 16 amino acids. After removal of 5 bases from V and 2 bases from J, the junction contained 8 bases not matched to a gene. Germline CDR1 and CDR2: LGHDT and YNNKEL (reference sequence). This entry belongs to a study of T-cell reconstitution after alpha-beta-depleted transplantation in children. General study points: Expanded graft clones numbering several hundred reportedly gave rise to alpha-beta T cells about two months after transplant. Surviving recipient T cells and thymic progenitors underlay high day-60 TCRbeta diversity in some patients. The main origin of T-cell counts and diversity one year after transplant was newly produced T cells.

J is TRBJ2-3 and V is TRBV3-1, with TRBD2 matching 9 bases. The specimen comprised PBMCs, sampled before TCRalphabeta/CD19-depleted stem cell transplant. This receptor was identified in a boy aged 2 to 10 with acute myeloid leukemia, due to receive a stem cell transplant. The CDR3 loop is CASSTAGGYYTDTQYF. The CDR3 coding sequence is TGTGCCAGCAGCACAGCGGGGGGATACTACACAGATACGCAGTATTTT.